This TCR beta chain was documented in a study of blood T cell repertoires in COVID-19. V dropped 0 bases and J dropped 3; count of bases not matched to a gene: 3. This CDR3 has 15 amino acids. Germline V gives CDR1 SGHNT, CDR2 YYREEE (reference sequence). This clone has only a few counts. The protocol was immunoSEQ multiplex PCR, while the TCRdb copy is restricted to in-frame clones and leaves out a portion. The sample gives just under 350,000 clones, around 83% of which show up once; approximately 3% is in the top ten. This TCR was recovered from a man aged 30 to 39 with active or convalescent COVID-19. The J gene is TRBJ2-3, the V gene TRBV5-4, with TRBD1 matching 8 bases. Specimen: peripheral blood. This chain's CDR3 is CASSLDRGTTDTQYF. CDR3 DNA sequence: TGTGCCAGCAGCTTGGACAGGGGGACGACAGATACGCAGTATTTT.